This T cell receptor beta chain originates from a study of blood T cell repertoires in COVID-19. Enrolled through a virtual design, the participants were between roughly 18 and 95 years of age and came from 24 US areas. Measured with immunoSEQ multiplex PCR; TCRdb has only the in-frame clones, and not every one. The profile shows 400,000 to 500,000 clones, more than 75% of them singletons. Trimming pared 3 bases from V and 3 bases from J, leaving 15 bases between. Per the germline V gene, CDR1 is LNHDA and CDR2 is SQIVND (reference sequence). CDR3 length: 16 residues. The chain has TRBV19 and TRBJ1-5; D possibly corresponds to TRBD1 (6 bases). The specimen was PBMCs or T cells enriched from blood (not recorded which). The receptor comes from a woman between 40 and 50 years old who had recovered from COVID-19. The CDR3 DNA is TGTGCCAGTAGTATTACAGGGAGCACCTTCAATCAGCCCCAGCATTTT. It is translated as CASSITGSTFNQPQHF.